The present T cell receptor beta chain was sequenced within a study of blood T cell repertoires in COVID-19. As for the study in general: COVID-19 samples, acute and convalescent, were from the United States, Italy and Spain. PBMCs, B-cell-depleted T cells, or T cells were the source of the cDNA or gDNA that made up the material.

Methods used by the authors: From reference gene primer amplification, estimates of nucleated cell counts were derived. TCRdb's table, derived via immunoSEQ multiplex PCR, lists solely in-frame clones and lacks some. From that table come the V and J calls and clone size; the DNA was used to work out D and trimming. The table has 17,000 or so clones, about nine tenths seen once. CDR1 SGHTA and CDR2 FQGTGA come from the germline V gene. The CDR3 covers 15 residues. Trimming removed 5 bases from V and 4 bases from J, with 15 bases in between. The specimen was peripheral blood. V is TRBV7-3 and J is TRBJ2-1; D is possibly TRBD2 (6 bases). The receptor's source is a man aged 45-65 years with active COVID-19. The CDR3 protein is CASSRGSPPYNEQFF. CDR3 nucleotides: TGTGCCAGCAGCCGGGGGAGCCCGCCATACAATGAGCAGTTCTTC.